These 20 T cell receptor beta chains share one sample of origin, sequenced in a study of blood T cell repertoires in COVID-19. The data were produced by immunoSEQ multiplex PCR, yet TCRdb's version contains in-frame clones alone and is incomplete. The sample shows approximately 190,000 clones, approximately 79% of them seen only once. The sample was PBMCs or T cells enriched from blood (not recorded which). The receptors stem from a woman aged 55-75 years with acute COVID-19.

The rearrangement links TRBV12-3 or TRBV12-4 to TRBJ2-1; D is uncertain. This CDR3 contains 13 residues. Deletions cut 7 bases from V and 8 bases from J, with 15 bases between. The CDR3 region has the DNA TGTGCCAGCAAAACTCGGGTGTGGTATGAGCAGTTCTTC. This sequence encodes CASKTRVWYEQFF.

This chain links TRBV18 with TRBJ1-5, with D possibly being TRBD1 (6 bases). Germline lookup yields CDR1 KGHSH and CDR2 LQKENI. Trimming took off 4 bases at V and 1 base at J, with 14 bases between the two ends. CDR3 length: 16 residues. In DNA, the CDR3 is TGTGCCAGCTCACAAACAGGGAGTAAAAGCAATCAGCCCCAGCATTTT. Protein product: CASSQTGSKSNQPQHF.

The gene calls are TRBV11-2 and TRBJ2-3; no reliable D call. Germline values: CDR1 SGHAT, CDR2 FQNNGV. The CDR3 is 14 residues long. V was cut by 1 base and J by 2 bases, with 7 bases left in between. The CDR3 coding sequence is TGTGCCAGCAGCTTAGCGTTCTTCACAGATACGCAGTATTTT. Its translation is CASSLAFFTDTQYF.

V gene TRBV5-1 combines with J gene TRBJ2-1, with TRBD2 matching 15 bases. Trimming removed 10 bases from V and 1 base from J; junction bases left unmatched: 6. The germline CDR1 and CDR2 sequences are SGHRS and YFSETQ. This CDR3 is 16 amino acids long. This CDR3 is CASGLAGGISYNEQFF. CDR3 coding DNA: TGCGCCTCGGGACTAGCGGGGGGAATTTCCTACAATGAGCAGTTCTTC.

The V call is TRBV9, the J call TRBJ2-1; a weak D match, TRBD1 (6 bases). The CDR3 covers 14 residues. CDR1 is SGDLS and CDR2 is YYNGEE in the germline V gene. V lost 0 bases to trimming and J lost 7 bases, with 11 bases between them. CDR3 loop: CASSVGTVGNEQFF. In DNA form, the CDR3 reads TGTGCCAGCAGCGTAGGGACAGTGGGGAATGAGCAGTTCTTC.

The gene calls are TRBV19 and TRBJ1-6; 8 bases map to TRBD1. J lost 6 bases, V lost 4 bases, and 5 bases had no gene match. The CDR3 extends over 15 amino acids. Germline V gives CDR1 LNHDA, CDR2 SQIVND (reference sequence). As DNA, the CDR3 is TGTGCCAGTAGTACGCTCGGACAGGGTAATTCACCCCTCCACTTT. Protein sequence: CASSTLGQGNSPLHF.

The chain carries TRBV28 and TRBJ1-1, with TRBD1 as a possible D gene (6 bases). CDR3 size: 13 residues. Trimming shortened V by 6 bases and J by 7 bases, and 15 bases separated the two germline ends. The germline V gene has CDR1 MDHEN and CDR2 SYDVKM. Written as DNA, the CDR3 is TGTGCCAGCAGATCCGGTCCGGACAGTGAAGCTTTCTTT. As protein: CASRSGPDSEAFF.

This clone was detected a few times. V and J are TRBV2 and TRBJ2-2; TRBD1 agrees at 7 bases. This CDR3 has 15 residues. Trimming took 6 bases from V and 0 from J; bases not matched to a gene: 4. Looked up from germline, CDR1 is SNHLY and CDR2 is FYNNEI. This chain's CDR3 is CASRLGQPNTGELFF. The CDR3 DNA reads TGTGCCAGCAGATTGGGACAGCCGAACACCGGGGAGCTGTTTTTT. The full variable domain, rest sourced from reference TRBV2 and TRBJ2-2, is EPEVTQTPSHQVTQMGQEVILRCVPISNHLYFYWYRQILGQKVEFLVSFYNNEISEKSEIFDDQFSVERPDGSNFTLKIRSTKLEDSAMYFCASRLGQPNTGELFFGEGSRLTVL.

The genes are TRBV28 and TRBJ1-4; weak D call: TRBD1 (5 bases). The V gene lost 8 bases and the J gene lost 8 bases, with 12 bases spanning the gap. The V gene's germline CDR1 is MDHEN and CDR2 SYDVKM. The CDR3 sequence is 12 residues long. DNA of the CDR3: TGTGCCAGCGTCAAGGGGAACGAAAAACTGTTTTTT. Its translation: CASVKGNEKLFF.

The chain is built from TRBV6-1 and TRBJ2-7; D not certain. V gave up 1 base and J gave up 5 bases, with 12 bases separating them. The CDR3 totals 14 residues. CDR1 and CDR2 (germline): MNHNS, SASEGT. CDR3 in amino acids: CASSEDKMKNEQYF. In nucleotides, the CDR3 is TGTGCCAGCAGTGAAGACAAGATGAAAAACGAGCAGTACTTC.

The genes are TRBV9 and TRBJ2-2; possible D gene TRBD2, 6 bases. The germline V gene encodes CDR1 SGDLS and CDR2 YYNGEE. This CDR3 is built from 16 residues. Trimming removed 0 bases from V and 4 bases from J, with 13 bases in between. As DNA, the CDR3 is TGTGCCAGCAGCGTAGCTATCGGGAGTAGCACCGGGGAGCTGTTTTTT. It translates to CASSVAIGSSTGELFF.

In DNA, the CDR3 is TGTGCCAGCAGTGGGAGCGGGGGGGCTTCCTACGAGCAGTACGTC. Its protein product is CASSGSGGASYEQYV. The chain employs TRBV2 and TRBJ2-7, with TRBD2 identical over 10 bases. Looked up from germline, CDR1 is SNHLY and CDR2 is FYNNEI. The ends lost 4 bases at V and 1 base at J; junction bases unmatched: 4. The CDR3 has 15 residues.

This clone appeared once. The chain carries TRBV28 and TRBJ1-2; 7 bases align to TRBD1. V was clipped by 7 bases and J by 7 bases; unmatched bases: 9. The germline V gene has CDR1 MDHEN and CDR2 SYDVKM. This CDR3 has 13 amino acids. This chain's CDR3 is CASTRDSPLGYTF. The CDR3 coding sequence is TGTGCCAGCACCCGGGACAGCCCGCTTGGCTACACCTTC.

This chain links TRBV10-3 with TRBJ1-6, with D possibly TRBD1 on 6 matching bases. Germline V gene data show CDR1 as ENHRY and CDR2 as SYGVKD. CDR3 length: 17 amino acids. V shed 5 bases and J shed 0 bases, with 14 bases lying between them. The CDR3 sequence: CAISNDRQSSYNSPLHF. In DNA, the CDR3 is TGTGCCATCAGTAACGACAGGCAGAGCTCCTATAATTCACCCCTCCACTTT.

The CDR3 region is CASSFSGGGSNQPQHF. In nucleotides, the CDR3 is TGTGCCAGCAGCTTCTCGGGAGGGGGAAGCAATCAGCCCCAGCATTTT. The chain uses TRBV11-2 and TRBJ1-5, with TRBD1 as a possible D gene (6 bases). Germline values: CDR1 SGHAT, CDR2 FQNNGV. V lost 3 bases to trimming and J lost 1 base, with 13 bases between them. The CDR3 is 16 amino acids.

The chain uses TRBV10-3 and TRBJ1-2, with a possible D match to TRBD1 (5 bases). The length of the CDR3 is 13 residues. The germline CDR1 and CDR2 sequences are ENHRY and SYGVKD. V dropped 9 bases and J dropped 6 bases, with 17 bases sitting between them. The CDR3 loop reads CAILMDGGDGYTF. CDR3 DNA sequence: TGTGCCATTTTGATGGACGGGGGTGATGGCTACACCTTC.

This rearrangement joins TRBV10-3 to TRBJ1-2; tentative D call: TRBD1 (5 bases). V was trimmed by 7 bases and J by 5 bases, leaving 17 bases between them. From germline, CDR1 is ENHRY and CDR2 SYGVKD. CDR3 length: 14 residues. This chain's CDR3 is CAIKRQTLGYGYTF. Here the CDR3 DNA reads TGTGCCATCAAACGACAGACCCTCGGGTATGGCTACACCTTC.

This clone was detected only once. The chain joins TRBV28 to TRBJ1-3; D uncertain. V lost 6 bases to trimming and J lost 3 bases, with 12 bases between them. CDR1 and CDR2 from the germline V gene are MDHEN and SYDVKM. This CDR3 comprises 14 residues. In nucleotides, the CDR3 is TGTGCCAGCAGGCCACACGGGAATGGAAACACCATATATTTT. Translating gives CASRPHGNGNTIYF.

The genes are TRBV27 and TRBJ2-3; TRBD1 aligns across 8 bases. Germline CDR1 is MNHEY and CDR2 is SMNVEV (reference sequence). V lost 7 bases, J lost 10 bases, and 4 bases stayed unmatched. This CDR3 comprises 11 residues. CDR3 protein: CASNRGVAQYF. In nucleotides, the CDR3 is TGTGCCAGCAACAGGGGGGTAGCGCAGTATTTT.

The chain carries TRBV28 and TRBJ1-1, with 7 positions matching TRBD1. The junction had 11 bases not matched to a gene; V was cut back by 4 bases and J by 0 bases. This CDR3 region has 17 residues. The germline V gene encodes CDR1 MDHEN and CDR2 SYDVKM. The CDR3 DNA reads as TGTGCCAGCAGTTCTAGGGACAGTTACCTAATGAACACTGAAGCTTTCTTT. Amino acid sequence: CASSSRDSYLMNTEAFF.